This T cell receptor (beta chain) was profiled in a study of OX40 agonist ivuxolimab in advanced cancers. At the level of the study: Patients undergoing dose escalation presented with hepatocellular carcinoma, melanoma, renal cell or head and neck cancer. Those enrolled were roughly 80% male, with a mean age of about 66 years and ages from roughly 20 to 85.

Study-wide results and caveats: Some of the lowest clonal expansion was seen in partial responders at 0.1-3.0 mg/kg.

This CDR3 is built from 13 residues. Per germline, CDR1 SNHLY and CDR2 FYNNEI. V lost 10 bases and J lost 6, with 15 bases in between. The assay was immunoSEQ multiplex PCR, and TCRdb's table has in-frame clones only and misses some. The repertoire holds 70,000 or so clones, with about four fifths as singletons. With regard to this clone: Its antigen is undetermined.

Patients were excluded for autoimmune disease history or systemic immunosuppression. The TCR originated in an adult with an advanced solid tumor such as melanoma, head and neck, liver or kidney cancer. The material was CD4+ or CD8+ T cells sorted from blood, obtained in a trial of the OX40 agonist ivuxolimab. The V gene is TRBV2, the J gene TRBJ1-4; D perhaps matches TRBD1 (5 bases). The CDR3 sequence is CANLPGPDEKLFF. CDR3 sequence (DNA): TGTGCCAACTTACCGGGGCCTGATGAAAAACTGTTTTTT.